This TCR beta chain was profiled in a study of cytomegalovirus exposure and HLA in healthy donors (dated by TCRdb to the late 2010s). With respect to the entire study: The 666 repertoires of the first cohort and the roughly 120 validation repertoires were produced on the same platform, according to a later analysis. High-throughput TCR immunosequencing, statistical association of individual TCRs with disease status, and machine learning were combined to predict cytomegalovirus infection status. The study aimed to test whether signatures of past pathogen exposure could be identified by cataloging public T cell receptors. A separate validation cohort of some 130 different subjects was used in addition to the approximately 670-subject first cohort. Overall study outcomes, separate from this receptor: Most TCR sequences were observed very rarely across donors, whereas some public TCRs were present in many individuals. All 120 or so repertoires were used to score co-occurrence in the validation cohort in a later analysis, because that analysis had no HLA typing for the cohort. In a later analysis, TCRs clustered in the first cohort were found to also tend to co-occur in the 130 or so validation repertoires, with roughly 93% of cluster scores above 0. A total of 164 TCR beta chains were listed by the study as associated with cytomegalovirus. The authors suggested that the approach could potentially be extended to other disease states and immunological phenotypes. In both the original and validation cohorts, the classifier was reported to diagnose cytomegalovirus status with high specificity and sensitivity. Three of the identified cytomegalovirus-associated TCR beta chains were confirmed in vitro to be specific for cytomegalovirus antigens.

Donors formed part of the validation cohort, which comprised approximately 130 subjects and was distinct from the first cohort of some 700 subjects. The CDR3 spans 13 residues, from the cysteine through the phenylalanine. CDR3 DNA is the only sequence kept; it has 39 bases, read in frame from the first base. CDR1 and CDR2, looked up from the germline V gene (reference sequence), are WNHNN and SYGVQD. V is reduced by 6 bases and J by 0 bases, leaving a spacing of 5 bases between them. Concerning this clone itself: Which antigen it targets is not known. No base quality information exists; no much larger clone differs at one position.

The library came from the immunoSEQ multiplex PCR assay. Per the original workflow: A statistical classification framework was built to diagnose cytomegalovirus status from the catalog of TCR beta chain sequences. Sourced from immuneACCESS, this table was stored by TCRdb with only in-frame sequences that have V and J called. A share of the clones is absent; for the studies checked, an unresolved V gene accounts for under half, and the remainder has no known explanation. The D gene and trimming were derived from the DNA, and the V and J assignments and clone size from that table. Here the sample has 260,000 or so clones; around nine tenths occur a single time. The ten largest clonotypes hold less than 3% of the sample.

The sequence joins TRBV10-1 to TRBJ2-2; no D gene is confidently identified. This clonotype originated in a man between 18 and 35 years old in good health and CMV-seronegative. The sample comprised PBMCs. The CDR3 in this case is CASSPSNTGELFF. The nucleotide sequence is TGCGCCAGCAGCCCTTCGAACACCGGGGAGCTGTTTTTT.